Sequencing of this TCR beta chain was carried out in a study of shared clonotypes between healthy human individuals. As defined, naive CD8 cells were CD45RO-negative and positively selected for CCR7, with terminally differentiated effector memory CD45RA+ cells excluded. Study-wide findings and caveats: At large depth, rarefaction still showed sorted-subset sequencing to be incomplete.

CDR3 length equals 15 residues. Sequencing used immunoSEQ multiplex PCR; TCRdb keeps in-frame clones, though not all of them. Of millions of clones in the sample, around 96% are singletons; the top ten hold 1.1%. Concerning this clone itself: Its specificity is unknown.

The source is a man aged 18 to 29 in good health. The sequenced material came from naive CD8+ T cells sorted from blood. The chain is built from TRBV21-1 and TRBJ2-7; the table's TRBD1 call for D was not verified on the DNA. TRBV21-1 is a pseudogene locus. CDR3 protein: CASSKGDWTTYEQYF. The CDR3 DNA reads as TGTGCCAGCAGCAAAGGGGATTGGACAACCTACGAGCAGTACTTC.